The rows below give T cell receptor beta chains drawn from one sample of a study of Graves' ophthalmopathy and Graves' hyperthyroidism. MiXCR, applied by TCRdb to the multiplex PCR reads, yields one record per CDR3 protein. The data contain 400,000 to 500,000 distinct CDR3 sequences, roughly 20% of them singletons. The source material was peripheral blood. All receptors derive from a woman younger than 30 with stable Graves' hyperthyroidism. Each CDR3 is given with its conserved first and last residue. Fields, in order: V gene, CDR3 length, D gene, J gene, clone size, CDR3 protein, CDR3 DNA. The D gene is left open where the match is weak. Clone sizes are given selectively: once, few, many, or a class where the clone is expanded.

TRBV5-1	14	TRBD2	TRBJ2-7	few	CASSFSTSGNEQYF	TGCGCCAGCAGCTTTTCGACTAGCGGGAACGAGCAGTACTTC
TRBV4-1	15	TRBD1	TRBJ1-1	many	CASSPLQGVLTEAFF	TGCGCCAGCAGCCCGTTACAGGGGGTGTTGACTGAAGCTTTCTTT
TRBV19	13	.	TRBJ2-5	many	CASSKHNQETQYF	TGTGCCAGTAGCAAGCATAACCAAGAGACCCAGTACTTC
TRBV11-2	18	TRBD2	TRBJ2-5	many	CASSLGGLAGAYQETQYF	TGTGCCAGCAGCTTAGGAGGTCTAGCGGGGGCGTACCAAGAGACCCAGTACTTC
TRBV6-2/TRBV6-3	17	.	TRBJ2-5	.	CASSYPQPGWTRETQYF	TGTGCCAGCAGTTACCCTCAGCCCGGCTGGACTCGGGAGACCCAGTACTTC
TRBV12-3/TRBV12-4	13	TRBD1	TRBJ1-1	many	CASSPRGVTEAFF	TGTGCCAGCAGCCCCAGGGGGGTTACTGAAGCTTTCTTT
TRBV28	13	.	TRBJ1-2	many	CASSYEGIYGYTF	TGTGCCAGCAGCTACGAGGGGATTTATGGCTACACCTTC
TRBV12-3/TRBV12-4	14	TRBD2	TRBJ2-7	many	CASRRTSGSYEQYF	TGTGCCAGCAGACGGACTAGCGGGAGTTACGAGCAGTACTTC
TRBV30	15	TRBD1	TRBJ2-2	.	CAWRYRGANTGELFF	TGTGCCTGGAGATACAGGGGTGCGAACACCGGGGAGCTGTTTTTT
TRBV20-1	15	.	TRBJ1-5	.	CSARDTAGWEGPQHF	TGCAGTGCTAGAGATACTGCCGGCTGGGAGGGGCCCCAGCATTTT
TRBV6-1	14	.	TRBJ2-2	.	CASAVTVNTGELFF	TGTGCCAGCGCCGTGACAGTGAACACCGGGGAGCTGTTTTTT
TRBV3-1	16	.	TRBJ2-2	many	CASSQRRVLNTGELFF	TGTGCCAGCAGCCAGCGCAGGGTGTTGAACACCGGGGAGCTGTTTTTT
TRBV30	13	.	TRBJ1-3	.	CAWRRGSGNTIYF	TGTGCCTGGAGAAGGGGGTCTGGAAACACCATATATTTT
TRBV30	14	TRBD1	TRBJ2-7	.	CAWRKMTGTYEQYF	TGTGCCTGGAGAAAGATGACAGGGACCTACGAGCAGTACTTC
TRBV30	16	.	TRBJ2-7	many	CAWSDLPGPRPYEQYF	TGTGCCTGGAGCGACCTTCCGGGACCAAGACCCTACGAGCAGTACTTC
TRBV6-5	14	.	TRBJ1-6	many	CASSLLVYNSPLHF	TGTGCCAGCAGCCTACTCGTATATAATTCACCCCTCCACTTT
TRBV4-2	14	TRBD1	TRBJ1-1	many	CASSQDRGTGQAFF	TGTGCCAGCAGCCAAGATCGGGGGACAGGGCAAGCTTTCTTT
TRBV27	14	.	TRBJ1-5	many	CASSYSYSNQPQHF	TGTGCCAGCAGTTATAGCTATAGCAATCAGCCCCAGCATTTT
TRBV12-3/TRBV12-4	16	TRBD1	TRBJ2-2	.	CASSFGQVRNTGELFF	TGTGCCAGCAGTTTCGGACAGGTCCGAAACACCGGGGAGCTGTTTTTT
TRBV29-1	15	TRBD1	TRBJ2-7	many	CSVEDLRDREYEQYF	TGCAGCGTTGAAGATCTCCGGGACAGAGAATACGAGCAGTACTTC
TRBV18	13	TRBD1	TRBJ2-7	many	CASGDRGINEQYF	TGTGCCAGCGGGGACAGGGGCATCAACGAGCAGTACTTC
TRBV7-9	14	.	TRBJ2-7	many	CASSFGWGSLEQYF	TGTGCCAGCAGCTTTGGCTGGGGATCCCTCGAGCAGTACTTC
TRBV28	14	.	TRBJ2-7	many	CASSFLGETYEQYF	TGTGCCAGCAGTTTTTTGGGGGAGACCTACGAGCAGTACTTC
TRBV3-1	15	TRBD1	TRBJ1-2	few	CASSPWGQGAYGYTF	TGTGCCAGCAGCCCTTGGGGACAGGGGGCGTATGGCTACACCTTC
TRBV20-1	13	.	TRBJ2-4	many	CSARKTAKGIKYF	TGCAGTGCTCGGAAAACTGCAAAAGGGATTAAGTACTTC
TRBV6-1	16	TRBD1	TRBJ1-5	many	CASSPTGTGVNQPQHF	TGTGCCAGCAGTCCTACCGGGACAGGGGTCAATCAGCCCCAGCATTTT
TRBV11-1	15	.	TRBJ2-3	many	CASSLYGSGADTQYF	TGTGCCAGCAGCCTGTACGGGTCCGGGGCAGATACGCAGTATTTT
TRBV6-5	15	.	TRBJ2-7	.	CASSYLEGGGHEQYF	TGTGCCAGCAGTTACTTGGAGGGAGGCGGACACGAGCAGTACTTC
TRBV6-1	14	TRBD1	TRBJ2-7	.	CASTPRQGPYEQYF	TGTGCCAGCACGCCCCGACAGGGTCCCTACGAGCAGTACTTC
TRBV6-5	15	.	TRBJ2-2	many	CASSYGLANTGELFF	TGTGCCAGCAGTTACGGGCTAGCTAACACCGGGGAGCTGTTTTTT
TRBV12-3/TRBV12-4	14	.	TRBJ2-5	.	CASSPLWGSETQYF	TGTGCCAGCAGTCCCCTTTGGGGGTCGGAGACCCAGTACTTC
TRBV29-1	11	.	TRBJ2-4	many	CSGGLEDIQYF	TGCAGCGGTGGTTTAGAAGACATTCAGTACTTC
TRBV5-1	16	.	TRBJ2-7	.	CASSTQDGGLTYEEYF	TGCGCCAGCAGCACCCAGGACGGGGGCTTAACCTACGAGGAGTACTTC
TRBV28	15	.	TRBJ2-5	many	CASSSEGFEQETQYF	TGTGCCAGCAGTTCCGAGGGCTTCGAACAAGAGACCCAGTACTTC
TRBV12-3/TRBV12-4	15	.	TRBJ1-1	.	CAISEFGTANTEAFF	TGTGCCATCAGTGAATTTGGTACAGCGAACACTGAAGCTTTCTTT
TRBV29-1	11	.	TRBJ2-7	many	CSVEEDIWRYF	TGCAGCGTTGAAGAGGACATTTGGAGGTACTTC
TRBV11-3	13	TRBD2	TRBJ2-7	many	CASSLGRENEQYF	TGTGCCAGCAGCTTAGGGCGGGAGAACGAGCAGTACTTC
TRBV6-1	15	.	TRBJ1-2	many	CASSGGEGRIIGYTF	TGTGCCAGCAGTGGGGGCGAGGGCAGGATCATTGGCTACACCTTC
TRBV12-3/TRBV12-4	15	.	TRBJ1-5	many	CASSLRHDVNQPQHF	TGTGCCAGCAGCCTTCGTCACGATGTAAATCAGCCCCAGCATTTT
TRBV29-1	13	TRBD2	TRBJ2-4	many	CSVRLAGSRIQYF	TGCAGCGTTCGACTAGCGGGATCTCGCATTCAGTACTTC
TRBV12-3/TRBV12-4	16	.	TRBJ2-2	.	CASSRQGLATTGELFF	TGTGCCAGCAGTCGCCAGGGTTTGGCTACCACCGGGGAGCTGTTTTTT
TRBV29-1	15	.	TRBJ2-6	many	CSVARDNSGANVLTF	TGCAGCGTTGCCCGGGATAACTCTGGGGCCAACGTCCTGACTTTC
TRBV6-1	13	.	TRBJ1-1	.	CASSEKGGTEAFF	TGTGCCAGCAGTGAAAAGGGGGGAACTGAAGCTTTCTTT
TRBV20-1	12	.	TRBJ1-1	many	CSARSSGTEAFF	TGCAGTGCTAGATCCAGTGGGACTGAAGCTTTCTTT
TRBV9	12	.	TRBJ1-1	.	CASSPGRAGAFF	TGTGCCAGCAGTCCCGGGCGGGCTGGAGCTTTCTTT
TRBV24-1	15	TRBD2	TRBJ2-7	.	CATSETSGRAHEQYF	TGTGCCACCAGTGAAACTAGCGGGAGAGCCCACGAGCAGTACTTC
TRBV7-2	15	.	TRBJ2-5	many	CASSMNLARQETQYF	TGTGCCAGCAGCATGAACCTAGCGAGACAAGAGACCCAGTACTTC
TRBV6-1	15	TRBD1	TRBJ1-5	once	CASSWTGVGNQPQHF	TGTGCCAGCAGCTGGACAGGGGTTGGCAATCAGCCCCAGCATTTT
TRBV13	12	.	TRBJ1-1	many	CASSLGQEGAFF	TGTGCCAGCAGCTTAGGCCAGGAGGGGGCTTTCTTT
TRBV20-1	17	TRBD1	TRBJ2-5	.	CSARGARQGAHQETQYF	TGCAGTGCTAGAGGGGCCCGACAGGGGGCTCACCAAGAGACCCAGTACTTC
TRBV12-3/TRBV12-4	17	TRBD2	TRBJ2-5	many	CASSLLVGGGVQETQYF	TGTGCCAGCAGCCTTTTAGTGGGGGGAGGGGTCCAAGAGACCCAGTACTTC
TRBV28	14	.	TRBJ1-2	many	CASSLGQLNYGYTF	TGTGCCAGCAGTCTAGGACAGTTGAACTATGGCTACACCTTC
TRBV27	13	.	TRBJ1-2	many	CASSLRGDYGYTF	TGTGCCAGCAGTTTAAGAGGAGACTATGGCTACACCTTC
TRBV2	16	TRBD2	TRBJ2-7	many	CASSEKVAGSSYEQYF	TGTGCCAGCAGTGAAAAGGTAGCGGGGAGCTCCTACGAGCAGTACTTC
TRBV29-1	15	.	TRBJ2-7	many	CSVERWGATAYEQYF	TGCAGCGTTGAAAGGTGGGGGGCAACCGCCTACGAGCAGTACTTC
TRBV4-2	17	TRBD1	TRBJ1-6	.	CASSQVTGTANNSPLHF	TGTGCCAGCAGCCAAGTAACCGGGACAGCAAATAATTCACCCCTCCACTTT
TRBV9	13	TRBD1	TRBJ2-7	many	CASSAQGAREQYF	TGTGCCAGCAGCGCACAGGGGGCGAGGGAGCAGTACTTC